This T cell receptor (beta chain) was captured in a study of cytomegalovirus exposure and HLA in healthy donors. The data were produced by immunoSEQ multiplex PCR, yet TCRdb's version contains in-frame clones alone and is incomplete. This sample has about 56,000 clones, with roughly 93% found just once. This CDR3 contains 13 residues. V lost 3 bases, J lost 8 bases, and 13 bases lay in between. Germline V gene sequence: CDR1 MRHNA, CDR2 SNTAGT. The chain combines TRBV6-4 with TRBJ1-2; D is possibly TRBD1 (5 bases). This clonotype was sampled from a young woman in good health and CMV-seropositive. Sample: PBMCs. CDR3 nucleotide sequence: TGTGCCAGCAGTGAAGGAGGGGTCGGAGGCTACACCTTC. Translated, it gives CASSEGGVGGYTF.